The clone carrying this T cell receptor (beta chain) was picked up a small number of times. These data come from a study of blood T cell repertoires in COVID-19. The overall study: There were acute and convalescent COVID-19 samples, and they came from the United States, Italy and Spain. Sample material is recorded as cDNA or gDNA derived from T cells, B-cell-depleted T cells, or PBMCs.

How the authors handled the data: Amplification with reference gene primers provided the estimates of nucleated cell counts. Repertoires were generated with immunoSEQ multiplex PCR, while TCRdb's copy carries only in-frame clones and drops some. The V and J calls and clone size are taken from that table; D and trimming were inferred from the DNA. The table includes around 100,000 clones, more than 75% detected once. Germline CDR1 and CDR2: LNHNV and YYDKDF (reference sequence). The CDR3 loop spans 16 amino acids. The V and J ends lost 5 bases and 1 base, in that order; junction bases with no gene match: 5.

The source is a man in his forties with acute or convalescent COVID-19. The sample was peripheral blood. The chain links TRBV15 to TRBJ2-3; TRBD2 matches 11 bases. CDR3 in amino acids: CATSDPGLAGTDTQYF. The CDR3, as DNA: TGTGCCACCAGCGATCCGGGACTAGCGGGCACAGATACGCAGTATTTT.